The 10 T cell receptor beta chains listed next were all sequenced from one sample in a study of CD4 T cells in relation to SARS-CoV-2 and coronaviruses. The antigens these receptors bind are not known. The unexposed donors gave CD4+ T cells in about 2010-2018, prior to COVID-19. CD4+ T cells were isolated from the cells after less than 13 days of culture. Sequencing was performed with immunoSEQ multiplex PCR; in TCRdb, only in-frame clones are kept and a portion is missing. The sample contains about 22,000 clones, roughly 72% of which appear only once. Sequenced: CD4+ T cells from PBMCs, cultured in vitro. Source of these receptors: a human donor in good health.

The chain employs TRBV7-2 and TRBJ2-3; D is uncertain. CDR1 and CDR2 (germline): SGHTA, FQGNSA. The germline V and J ends were trimmed by 0 bases and 4 bases, with 2 bases remaining between them. The CDR3 is 12 residues long. The CDR3: CASSLASDTQYF. The CDR3 coding sequence is TGTGCCAGCAGCTTAGCGTCAGATACGCAGTATTTT.

The genes are TRBV24-1 and TRBJ1-2, with TRBD1 matching 8 bases. The V segment lost 4 bases and the J segment 10 bases; nucleotides outside the gene matches: 4. The CDR3 runs 12 residues. CDR1 is KGHDR and CDR2 is SFDVKD in the germline V gene. CDR3 bases: TGTGCCACCAGTGACCTGACAGGGGACTACACCTTC. As protein: CATSDLTGDYTF.

This clone was picked up one time. The CDR3 here is CASSPRTGGYNSPLHF. The CDR3 DNA reads as TGTGCCAGCAGCCCGAGGACAGGGGGCTATAATTCACCCCTCCACTTT. V is TRBV5-6 and J is TRBJ1-6; 10 bases are a match to TRBD1. Germline CDR1 SGHDT, CDR2 YYEEEE. V was pared by 4 bases and J by 3 bases, with 4 bases of the junction left unmatched. The CDR3 runs 16 residues.

The J gene is TRBJ1-1, the V gene TRBV21-1; the tabulated D call, TRBD1, remains unverified against the DNA. TRBV21-1 is a documented pseudogene. The CDR3 is 18 residues long. The CDR3 DNA is TGTGCCAGCAGCAAAGCGAAGGAAACAGGGAAAAAGAACACTGAAGCTTTCTTT. It codes for CASSKAKETGKKNTEAFF.

This clone was observed a few times. The rearrangement uses TRBV7-9 and TRBJ1-1; D perhaps matches TRBD1 (5 bases). The CDR3 is 15 amino acids. Trimming removed 5 bases at V and 1 base at J, with 14 bases between. Germline V gives CDR1 SEHNR, CDR2 FQNEAQ (reference sequence). The CDR3 protein is CASSPLKGKNTEAFF. CDR3 DNA: TGTGCCAGCAGCCCCCTAAAGGGGAAGAACACTGAAGCTTTCTTT.

The gene calls are TRBV28 and TRBJ2-5; 7 bases match TRBD2. The CDR3 has 17 residues. The V and J ends lost 6 bases and 0 bases, in that order; junction bases with no gene match: 13. Germline-derived CDR1 and CDR2 are MDHEN and SYDVKM. CDR3 nucleotide sequence: TGTGCCAGCAGGGGGGGGAAGGCAGGGTCGTACCAAGAGACCCAGTACTTC. As protein: CASRGGKAGSYQETQYF.

V usage is TRBV10-3 and J usage is TRBJ2-2; D is uncertain. Germline V gene sequence: CDR1 ENHRY, CDR2 SYGVKD. The germline V and J ends were trimmed by 1 base and 2 bases, with 5 bases remaining between them. CDR3 length equals 14 residues. CDR3 sequence: CAISEYKNTGELFF. Here the CDR3 DNA reads TGTGCCATCAGTGAGTACAAAAACACCGGGGAGCTGTTTTTT.

The J gene is TRBJ2-7, the V gene TRBV7-8, with D possibly TRBD2 on 5 matching bases. The CDR3 totals 12 residues. V lost 4 bases to trimming and J lost 3 bases, with 7 bases between them. CDR1 and CDR2 (germline): SGHVS, FQNEAQ. CDR3 loop: CASSSEGYEQYF. CDR3 bases: TGTGCCAGCAGCTCAGAGGGCTACGAGCAGTACTTC. Based on the CDR3 plus reference TRBV7-8 and TRBJ2-7, the full variable domain is GAGVSQSPRYKVAKRGQDVALRCDPISGHVSLFWYQQALGQGPEFLTYFQNEAQLDKSGLPSDRFFAERPEGSVSTLKIQRTQQEDSAVYLCASSSEGYEQYFGPGTRLTVT.

V usage is TRBV2 and J usage is TRBJ1-3; tentatively, D is TRBD1 (5 bases). This CDR3 spans 15 amino acids. The germline V and J ends were trimmed by 6 bases and 1 base, with 13 bases remaining between them. Germline V gene sequence: CDR1 SNHLY, CDR2 FYNNEI. The CDR3 loop reads CASRDFQGSGNTIYF. DNA for the CDR3: TGTGCCAGCAGGGATTTCCAGGGATCTGGAAACACCATATATTTT. Supplemented by reference TRBV2 and TRBJ1-3, the full variable domain reads EPEVTQTPSHQVTQMGQEVILRCVPISNHLYFYWYRQILGQKVEFLVSFYNNEISEKSEIFDDQFSVERPDGSNFTLKIRSTKLEDSAMYFCASRDFQGSGNTIYFGEGSWLTVV.

The chain links TRBV12-3 or TRBV12-4 to TRBJ1-3; 7 nucleotides line up with TRBD1. The V segment lost 2 bases and the J segment 7 bases; nucleotides outside the gene matches: 2. This CDR3 has 13 amino acids. The CDR3 spells CASSLLQGNTIYF. Written as DNA, the CDR3 is TGTGCCAGCAGTTTATTACAGGGGAACACCATATATTTT.